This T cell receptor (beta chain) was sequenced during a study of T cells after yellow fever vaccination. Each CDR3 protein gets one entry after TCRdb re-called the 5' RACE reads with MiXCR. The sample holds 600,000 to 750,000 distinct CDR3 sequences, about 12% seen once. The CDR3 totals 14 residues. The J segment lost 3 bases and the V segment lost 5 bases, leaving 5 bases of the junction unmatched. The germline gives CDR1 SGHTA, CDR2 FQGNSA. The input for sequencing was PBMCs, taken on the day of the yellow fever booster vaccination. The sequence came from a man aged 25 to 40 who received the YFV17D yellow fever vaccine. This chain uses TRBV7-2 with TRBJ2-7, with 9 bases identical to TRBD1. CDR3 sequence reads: CASSPRTGDYEQYF. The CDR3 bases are TGTGCCAGCAGCCCTCGGACAGGGGACTACGAGCAGTACTTC.